This T cell receptor (beta chain) was found in a study of chemoradiotherapy in HPV16-positive cancers. V was cut by 7 bases and J by 0 bases, with 15 bases left in between. The CDR3 is 15 amino acids. The V gene's germline CDR1 is MDHEN and CDR2 SYDVKM. TCRdb's table, derived via immunoSEQ multiplex PCR, lists solely in-frame clones and lacks some. The sample includes 2,000 or so clones, 70% to 90% seen only once; the top ten take around 6.7%. The sequence derives from a human donor with HPV-associated anogenital cancer. This chain joins TRBV28 and TRBJ1-1; D gene uncertain. Specimen: tumor tissue, collected from a patient who underwent chemoradiotherapy. The DNA of the CDR3 is TGTGCCAGCATCTTAGCGGTCAGGATGAACACTGAAGCTTTCTTT. This sequence encodes CASILAVRMNTEAFF.